This T cell receptor beta chain comes out of a study of T cells in Graves' hyperthyroidism and ophthalmopathy. Study-level results: Stable hyperthyroidism was separated from ophthalmopathy by a model based on 13 V-J features.

The source material, RNA transcripts, was used to amplify TCR beta CDR3 regions. HTBI primers were the set used in a first-round RT-PCR of the TCR CDR3. TCRdb ran MiXCR on the multiplex PCR reads and lists one entry per CDR3 protein. The sample lists approximately 690,000 distinct CDR3 sequences; approximately 15% were seen once. The CDR3 consists of 15 residues. Germline lookup yields CDR1 MNHEY and CDR2 SVGEGT. Details on this clonotype: The antigen remains undetermined. This sequence may be a read error, since a much larger clone differs from it by one base.

The J gene is TRBJ2-3, the V gene TRBV6-2 or TRBV6-3, with TRBD2 matching over 8 bases. Sequencing input: blood. This TCR was recovered from a woman between 50 and 59 years old with Graves' ophthalmopathy. The CDR3 loop is CASRGPSGSTDTRYF. The CDR3 nucleotides read TGTGCCAGTAGAGGACCCAGCGGGAGCACAGATACGCGGTATTTT.